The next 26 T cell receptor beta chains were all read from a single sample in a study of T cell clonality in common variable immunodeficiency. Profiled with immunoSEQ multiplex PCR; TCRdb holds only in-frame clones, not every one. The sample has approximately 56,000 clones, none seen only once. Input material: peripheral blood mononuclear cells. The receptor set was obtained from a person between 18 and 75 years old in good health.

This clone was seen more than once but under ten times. The CDR3 spells CASSLAGGRSQPQHF. The DNA read from the CDR3 is TGTGCCAGCAGCTTAGCGGGGGGGCGCAGCCAGCCC. J is TRBJ1-5 and V is TRBV7-2, with D maybe TRBD1 (6 bases). The read is 3 residues too short to cover the CDR3 end, so that end is filled in from the germline J gene. The CDR3 sequence is 15 residues long. Trimming removed 0 bases at V and 7 bases at J, with 13 bases between. Germline-derived CDR1 and CDR2 are SGHTA and FQGNSA.

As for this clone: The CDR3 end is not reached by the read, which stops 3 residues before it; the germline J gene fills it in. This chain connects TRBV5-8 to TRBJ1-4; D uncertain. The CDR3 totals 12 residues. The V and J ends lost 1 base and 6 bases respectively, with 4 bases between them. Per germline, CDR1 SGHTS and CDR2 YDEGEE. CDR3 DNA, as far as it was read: TGTGCCAGCAGCTTGACGGATGAAAAA. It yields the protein CASSLTDEK. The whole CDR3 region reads CASSLTDEKLFF.

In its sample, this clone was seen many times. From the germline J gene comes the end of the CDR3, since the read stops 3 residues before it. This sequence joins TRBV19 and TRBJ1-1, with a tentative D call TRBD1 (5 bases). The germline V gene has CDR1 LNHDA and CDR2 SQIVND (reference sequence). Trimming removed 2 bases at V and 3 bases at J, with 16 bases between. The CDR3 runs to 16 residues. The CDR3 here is CASSIPRGYTDTEAFF. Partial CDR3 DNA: TGTGCCAGTAGTATACCCCGGGGGTATACGGACACTGAA.

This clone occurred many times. The sequenced CDR3 bases are TGCAGCGGGCGCAGACTAGCGGGACGCACAGATACG. Its protein is CSGRRLAGRTDT. The full CDR3 is CSGRRLAGRTDTQYF. The chain combines TRBV29-1 with TRBJ2-3; 11 bases are a match to TRBD2. The observed sequence ends 3 residues before the CDR3 terminus, with the missing tail filled in from the germline J gene. This CDR3 is 15 amino acids long. The germline V gene encodes CDR1 SQVTM and CDR2 ANQGSEA. J gave up 1 base and V 7 bases, and 7 bases lay outside the gene matches.

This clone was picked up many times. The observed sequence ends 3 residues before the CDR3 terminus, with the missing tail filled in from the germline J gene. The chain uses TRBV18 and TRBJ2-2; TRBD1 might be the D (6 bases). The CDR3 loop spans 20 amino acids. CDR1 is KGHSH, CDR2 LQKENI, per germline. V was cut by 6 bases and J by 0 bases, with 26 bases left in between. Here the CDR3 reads CASSRYYELRQVANTGELFF. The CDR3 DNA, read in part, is TGTGCCAGCTCCCGCTATTATGAACTTCGACAGGTCGCGAACACCGGGGAG. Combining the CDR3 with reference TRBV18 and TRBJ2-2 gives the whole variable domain NAGVMQNPRHLVRRRGQEARLRCSPMKGHSHVYWYRQLPEEGLKFMVYLQKENIIDESGMPKERFSAEFPKEGPSILRIQQVVRGDSAAYFCASSRYYELRQVANTGELFFGEGSRLTVL.

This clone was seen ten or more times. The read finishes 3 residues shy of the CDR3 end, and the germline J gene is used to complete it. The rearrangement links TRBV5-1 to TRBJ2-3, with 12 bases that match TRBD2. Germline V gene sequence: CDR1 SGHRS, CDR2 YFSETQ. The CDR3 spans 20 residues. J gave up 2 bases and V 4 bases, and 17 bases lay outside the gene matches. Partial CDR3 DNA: TGCGCCAGCAGCCATGGTCGACTAGCGGGGGACTACCCAGTCACAGATACG. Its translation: CASSHGRLAGDYPVTDT. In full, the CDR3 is CASSHGRLAGDYPVTDTQYF.

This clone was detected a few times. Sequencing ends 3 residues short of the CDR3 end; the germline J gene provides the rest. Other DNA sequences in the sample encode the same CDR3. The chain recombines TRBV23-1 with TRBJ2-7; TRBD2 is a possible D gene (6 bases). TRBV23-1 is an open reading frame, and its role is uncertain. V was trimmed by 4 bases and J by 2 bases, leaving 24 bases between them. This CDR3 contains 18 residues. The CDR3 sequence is CASSLGGTKWKPAYEQYF. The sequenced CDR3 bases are TGCGCCAGCAGTCTGGGGGGAACAAAGTGGAAACCTGCCTACGAG.

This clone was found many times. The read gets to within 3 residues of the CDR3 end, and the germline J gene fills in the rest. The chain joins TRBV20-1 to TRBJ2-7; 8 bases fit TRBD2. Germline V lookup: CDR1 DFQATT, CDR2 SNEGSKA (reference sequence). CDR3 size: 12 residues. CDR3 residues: CRVPGLVDEQYF. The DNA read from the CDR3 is TGCAGGGTACCGGGACTAGTGGACGAG.

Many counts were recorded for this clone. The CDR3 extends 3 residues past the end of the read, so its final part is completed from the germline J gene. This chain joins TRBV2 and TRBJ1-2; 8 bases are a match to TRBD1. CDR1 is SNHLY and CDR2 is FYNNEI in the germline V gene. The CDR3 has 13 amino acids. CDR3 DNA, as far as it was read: TGTGCCAGCAGGGGAACAGGGGGAGGCGGC. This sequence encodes CASRGTGGGG. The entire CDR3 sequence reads CASRGTGGGGYTF.

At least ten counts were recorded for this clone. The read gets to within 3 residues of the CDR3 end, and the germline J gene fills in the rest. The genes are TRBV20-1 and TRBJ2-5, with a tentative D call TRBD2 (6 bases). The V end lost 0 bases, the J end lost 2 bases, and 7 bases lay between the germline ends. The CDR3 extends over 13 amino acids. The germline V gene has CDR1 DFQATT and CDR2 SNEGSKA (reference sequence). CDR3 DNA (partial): TGCAGTGCTAGAGATGGGGGGCAAGAGACC. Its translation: CSARDGGQET. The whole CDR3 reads CSARDGGQETQYF.

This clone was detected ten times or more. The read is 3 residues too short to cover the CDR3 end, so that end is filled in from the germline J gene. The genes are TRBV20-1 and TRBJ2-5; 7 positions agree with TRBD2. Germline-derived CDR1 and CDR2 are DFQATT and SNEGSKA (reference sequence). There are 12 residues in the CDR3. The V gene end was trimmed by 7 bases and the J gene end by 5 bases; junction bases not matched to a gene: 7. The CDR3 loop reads CSGGEGSETQYF. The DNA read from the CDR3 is TGCAGTGGCGGGGAGGGGAGCGAGACC.

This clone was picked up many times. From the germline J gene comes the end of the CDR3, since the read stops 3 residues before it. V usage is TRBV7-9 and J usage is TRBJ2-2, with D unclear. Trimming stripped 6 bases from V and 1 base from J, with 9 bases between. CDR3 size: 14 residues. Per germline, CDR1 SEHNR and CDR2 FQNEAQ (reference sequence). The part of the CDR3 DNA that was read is TGTGCCAGCAGGCTAGTGGGGAACACCGGGGAG. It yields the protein CASRLVGNTGE. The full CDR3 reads CASRLVGNTGELFF. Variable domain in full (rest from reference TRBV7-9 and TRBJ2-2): DTGVSQNPRHKITKRGQNVTFRCDPISEHNRLYWYRQTLGQGPEFLTYFQNEAQLEKSRLLSDRFSAERPKGSFSTLEIQRTEQGDSAMYLCASRLVGNTGELFFGEGSRLTVL.

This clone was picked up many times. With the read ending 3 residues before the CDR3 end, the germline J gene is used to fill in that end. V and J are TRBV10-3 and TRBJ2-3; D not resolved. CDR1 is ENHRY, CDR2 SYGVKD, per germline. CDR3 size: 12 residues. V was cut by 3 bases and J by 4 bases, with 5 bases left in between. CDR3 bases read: TGTGCCATCAGTGAATCGGCAGATACG. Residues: CAISESADT. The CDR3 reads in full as CAISESADTQYF.

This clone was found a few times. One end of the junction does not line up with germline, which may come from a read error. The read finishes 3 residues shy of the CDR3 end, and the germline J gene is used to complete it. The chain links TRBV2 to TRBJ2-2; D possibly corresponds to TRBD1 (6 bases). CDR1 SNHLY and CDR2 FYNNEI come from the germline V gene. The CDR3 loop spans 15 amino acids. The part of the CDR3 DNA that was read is TGTGCCGGCAGGGGTTCGGCAGGGTGGACCGGGGAG. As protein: CAGRGSAGWTGE. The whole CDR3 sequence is CAGRGSAGWTGELFF.

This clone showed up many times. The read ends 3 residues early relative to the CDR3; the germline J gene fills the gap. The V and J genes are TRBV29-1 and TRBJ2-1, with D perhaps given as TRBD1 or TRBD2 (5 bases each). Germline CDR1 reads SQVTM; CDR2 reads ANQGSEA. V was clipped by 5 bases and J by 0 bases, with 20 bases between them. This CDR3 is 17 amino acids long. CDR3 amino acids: CSVKKGPRALSYNEQFF. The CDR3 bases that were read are TGCAGCGTTAAAAAGGGGCCGAGGGCACTCTCCTACAATGAG.

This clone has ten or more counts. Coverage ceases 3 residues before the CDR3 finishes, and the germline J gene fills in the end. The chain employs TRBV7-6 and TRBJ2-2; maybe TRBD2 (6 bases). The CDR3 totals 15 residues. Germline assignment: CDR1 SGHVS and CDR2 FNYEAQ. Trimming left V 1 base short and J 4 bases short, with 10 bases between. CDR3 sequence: CASSLGQGGTGELFF. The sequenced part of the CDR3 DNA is TGTGCCAGCAGCTTAGGGCAGGGAGGCACCGGGGAG.

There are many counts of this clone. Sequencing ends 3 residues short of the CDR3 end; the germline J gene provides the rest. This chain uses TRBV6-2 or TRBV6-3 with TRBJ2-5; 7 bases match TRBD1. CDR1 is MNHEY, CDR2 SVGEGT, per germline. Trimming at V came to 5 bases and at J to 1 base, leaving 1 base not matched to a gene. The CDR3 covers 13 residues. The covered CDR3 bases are TGTGCCAGCAGTGGGACAGCCCAAGAGACC. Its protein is CASSGTAQET. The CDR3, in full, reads CASSGTAQETQYF.

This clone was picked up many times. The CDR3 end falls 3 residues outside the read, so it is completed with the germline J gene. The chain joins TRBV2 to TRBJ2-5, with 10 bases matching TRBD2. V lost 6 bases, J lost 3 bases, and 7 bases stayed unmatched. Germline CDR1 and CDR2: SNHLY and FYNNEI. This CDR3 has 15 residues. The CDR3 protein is CASRSQGLAKETQYF. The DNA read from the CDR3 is TGTGCCAGCAGATCGCAGGGACTAGCGAAAGAGACC.

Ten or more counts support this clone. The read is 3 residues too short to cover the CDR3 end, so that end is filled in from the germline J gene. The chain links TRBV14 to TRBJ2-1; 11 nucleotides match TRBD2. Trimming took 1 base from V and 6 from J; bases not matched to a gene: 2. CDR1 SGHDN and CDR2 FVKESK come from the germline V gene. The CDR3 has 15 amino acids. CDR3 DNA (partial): TGTGCCAGCAGCCAAGTACTAGCGGGAGTCAATGAG. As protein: CASSQVLAGVNE. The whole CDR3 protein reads CASSQVLAGVNEQFF.

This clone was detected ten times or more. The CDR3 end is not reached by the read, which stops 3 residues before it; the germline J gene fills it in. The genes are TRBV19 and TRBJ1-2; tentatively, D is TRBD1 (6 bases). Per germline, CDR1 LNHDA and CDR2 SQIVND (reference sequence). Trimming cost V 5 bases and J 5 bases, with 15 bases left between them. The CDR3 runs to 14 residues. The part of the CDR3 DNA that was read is TGTGCCAGTAGTTTCCTGGACAGCCGATATGGC. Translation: CASSFLDSRYG. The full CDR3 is CASSFLDSRYGYTF.

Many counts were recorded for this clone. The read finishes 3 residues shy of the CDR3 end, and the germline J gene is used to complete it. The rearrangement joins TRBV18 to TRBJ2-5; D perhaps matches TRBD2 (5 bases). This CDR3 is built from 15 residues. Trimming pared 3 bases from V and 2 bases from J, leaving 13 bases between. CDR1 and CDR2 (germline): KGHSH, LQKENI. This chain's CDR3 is CASSPRPAVQETQYF. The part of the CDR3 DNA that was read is TGTGCCAGCTCACCGAGGCCAGCGGTACAAGAGACC.

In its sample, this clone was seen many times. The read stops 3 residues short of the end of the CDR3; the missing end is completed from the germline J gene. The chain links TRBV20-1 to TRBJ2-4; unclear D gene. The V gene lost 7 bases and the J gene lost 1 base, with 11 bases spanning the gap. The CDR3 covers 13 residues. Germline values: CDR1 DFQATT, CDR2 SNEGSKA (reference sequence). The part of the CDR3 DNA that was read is TGCAGTGTTTTTGGCACGGCCAAAAACATT. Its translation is CSVFGTAKNI. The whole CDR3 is CSVFGTAKNIQYF.

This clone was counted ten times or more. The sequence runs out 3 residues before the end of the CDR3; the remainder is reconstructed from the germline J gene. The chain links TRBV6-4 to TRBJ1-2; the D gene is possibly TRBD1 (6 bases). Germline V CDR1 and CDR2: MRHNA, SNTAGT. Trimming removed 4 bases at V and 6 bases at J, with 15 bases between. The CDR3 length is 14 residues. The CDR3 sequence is CASSVHPGQNGYTF. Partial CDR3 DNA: TGTGCCAGCAGTGTCCACCCAGGACAGAATGGC.

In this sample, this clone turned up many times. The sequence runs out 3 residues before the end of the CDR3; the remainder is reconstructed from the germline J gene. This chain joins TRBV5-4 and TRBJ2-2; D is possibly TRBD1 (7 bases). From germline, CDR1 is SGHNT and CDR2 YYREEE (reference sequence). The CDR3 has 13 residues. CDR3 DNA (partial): TGTGCCAGCAGCTTGCAGGGGGGTGAAAAG. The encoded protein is CASSLQGGEK. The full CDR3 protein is CASSLQGGEKLFF.

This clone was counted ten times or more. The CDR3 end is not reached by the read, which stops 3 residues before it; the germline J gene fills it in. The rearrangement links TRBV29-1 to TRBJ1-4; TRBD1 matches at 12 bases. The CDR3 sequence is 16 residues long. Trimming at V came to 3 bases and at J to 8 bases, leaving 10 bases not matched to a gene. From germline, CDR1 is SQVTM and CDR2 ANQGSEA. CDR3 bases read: TGCAGCGTTGATGCGGGACAGGGGGCGACCGGGGAAAAA. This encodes CSVDAGQGATGEK. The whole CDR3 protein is CSVDAGQGATGEKLFF.

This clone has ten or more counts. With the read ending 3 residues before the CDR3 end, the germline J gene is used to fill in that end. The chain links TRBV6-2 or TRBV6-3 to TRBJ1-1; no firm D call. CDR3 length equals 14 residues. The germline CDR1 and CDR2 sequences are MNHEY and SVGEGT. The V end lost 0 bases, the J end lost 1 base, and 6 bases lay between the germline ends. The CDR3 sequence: CASSYSPGNTEAFF. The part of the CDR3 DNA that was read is TGTGCCAGCAGTTACTCACCGGGGAACACTGAA.